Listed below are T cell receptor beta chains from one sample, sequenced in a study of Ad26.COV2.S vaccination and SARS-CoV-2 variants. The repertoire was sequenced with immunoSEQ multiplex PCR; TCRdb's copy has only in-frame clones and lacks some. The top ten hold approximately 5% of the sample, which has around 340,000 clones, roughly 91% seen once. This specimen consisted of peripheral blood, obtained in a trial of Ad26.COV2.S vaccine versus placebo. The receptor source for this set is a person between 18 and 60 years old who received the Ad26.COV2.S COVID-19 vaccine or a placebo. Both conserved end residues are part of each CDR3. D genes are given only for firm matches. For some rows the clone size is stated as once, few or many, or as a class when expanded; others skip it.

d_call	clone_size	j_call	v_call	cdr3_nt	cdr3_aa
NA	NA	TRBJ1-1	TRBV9	TGTGCCAGCAGCGTAGTCCCGGACACTGAAGCTTTCTTT	CASSVVPDTEAFF
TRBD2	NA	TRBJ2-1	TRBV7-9	TGTGCCAGCAGCGCGCATACCAGGGGACTAGCGGGAGGTGCGTTGATGCAGTTCTTC	CASSAHTRGLAGGALMQFF
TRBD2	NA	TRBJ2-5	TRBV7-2	TGTGCCAGCAGCTTAGGGACTAGCGGGGGGGCAATTCGGGAGACCCAGTACTTC	CASSLGTSGGAIRETQYF
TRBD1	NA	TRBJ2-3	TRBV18	TGTGCCAGCTCACTGACAGGGTCGGCAGATACGCAGTATTTT	CASSLTGSADTQYF
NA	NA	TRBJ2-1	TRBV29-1	TGCAGCGTTGATCGGGGAGAGGCATACAATGAGCAGTTCTTC	CSVDRGEAYNEQFF
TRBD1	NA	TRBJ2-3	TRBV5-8	TGTGCCAGCTGCCGGAGGGACAGGGCCGCGAATACGCAGTATTTT	CASCRRDRAANTQYF
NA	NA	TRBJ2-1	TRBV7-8	TGTGCCAGCAGCTTAGTAGGTAATCCCCCCCCGAGGCAGCAGTTCTTC	CASSLVGNPPPRQQFF
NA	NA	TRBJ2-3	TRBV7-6	TGTGCCAGCAGCTTAGCGGTAGCGGAAAGCACAGATACGCAGTATTTT	CASSLAVAESTDTQYF
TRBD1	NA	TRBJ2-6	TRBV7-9	TGTGCCAGCAGATCGACAGGGGGAGGCCTTGGGGCCAACGTCCTGACTTTC	CASRSTGGGLGANVLTF
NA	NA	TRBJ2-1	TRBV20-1	TGCAGTGCTAGTCCCGGGATCTACAATGAGCAGTTCTTC	CSASPGIYNEQFF
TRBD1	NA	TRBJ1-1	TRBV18	TGTGCCAGCTCACCCGCCGGGACAGGGAACACTGAAGCTTTCTTT	CASSPAGTGNTEAFF
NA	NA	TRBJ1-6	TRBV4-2	TGTGCCAGCAGCCAACTTAGGGGTTCACCCCTCCACTTT	CASSQLRGSPLHF
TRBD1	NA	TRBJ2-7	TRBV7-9	TGTGCCAGCAGCTTTAGTCTAGGGGACAGGAGTTCCTACGAGCAGTACTTC	CASSFSLGDRSSYEQYF
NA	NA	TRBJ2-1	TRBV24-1	TGTGCCACCAGTGATCCAGGCACACTCTACAATGAGCAGTTCTTC	CATSDPGTLYNEQFF
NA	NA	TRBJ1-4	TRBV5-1	TGCGCCAGCAGCTCCGGGATGGCTAATGAAAAACTGTTTTTT	CASSSGMANEKLFF
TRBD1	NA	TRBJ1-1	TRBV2	TGTGCCAGCAGAGTGACAGGGGCTAGCCCCGAAGCTTTCTTT	CASRVTGASPEAFF
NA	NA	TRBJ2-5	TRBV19	TGTGCCAGTAGCCTAAATACCGGGACACCCACTCAAGAGACCCAGTACTTC	CASSLNTGTPTQETQYF
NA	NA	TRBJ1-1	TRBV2	TGTGCCAGCTGCCTAGGGCTGAACACTGAAGCTTTCTTT	CASCLGLNTEAFF
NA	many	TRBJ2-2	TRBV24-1	TGTGCCACCAGTGACCGCCTTTACACCGGGGAGCTGTTTTTT	CATSDRLYTGELFF
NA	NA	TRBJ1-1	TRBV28	TGTGCCAGCAGGAAGAACAGGGCCACCGAAGCTTTCTTT	CASRKNRATEAFF
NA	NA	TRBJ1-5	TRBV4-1	TGCGCCAGCAGCCAATTTCAGGGATCTCAGCCCCAGCATTTT	CASSQFQGSQPQHF
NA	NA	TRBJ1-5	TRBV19	TGTGCCAGTGGACTTAGCAATCAGCCCCAGCATTTT	CASGLSNQPQHF
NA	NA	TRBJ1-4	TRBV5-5	TGTGCCAGCAGCCACGAGGTCGTTTCTGCAACTAATGAAAAACTGTTTTTT	CASSHEVVSATNEKLFF
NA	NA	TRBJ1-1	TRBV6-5	TGTGCCAGCAGTTTCCAAGCCCGGGGGAACACTGAAGCTTTCTTT	CASSFQARGNTEAFF
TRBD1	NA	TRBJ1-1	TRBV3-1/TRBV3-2	TGTGCCAGCAGCCAGAACAGGGGCAACACTGAAGCTTTCTTT	CASSQNRGNTEAFF
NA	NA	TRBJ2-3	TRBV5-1	TGCGCCAGCAGCTTAGGACAGACAGATACGCAGTATTTT	CASSLGQTDTQYF
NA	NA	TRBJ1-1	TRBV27	TGTGCCAGCAGTCCCACCATCACGAACACTGAAGCTTTCTTT	CASSPTITNTEAFF
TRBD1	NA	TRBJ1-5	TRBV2	TGTGCCAGCAGTGATGATAGGACAGGAACTAATCAGCCCCAGCATTTT	CASSDDRTGTNQPQHF
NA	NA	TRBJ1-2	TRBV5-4	TGTGCCAGCAGCTTAGGTTTGAGTGCCGCCACCTTC	CASSLGLSAATF
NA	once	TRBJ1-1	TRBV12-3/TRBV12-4	TGTGCCAGCAGTTTAGGTGTCAGGACTGAAGCTTTCTTT	CASSLGVRTEAFF
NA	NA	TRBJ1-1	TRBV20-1	TGCAGTGCTAGGAGACAGACTGAAGCTTTCTTT	CSARRQTEAFF
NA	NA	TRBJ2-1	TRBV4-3	TGCGCCAGCAGCCAAGATGGGTTCGTCGGGGGCAATGAGCAGTTCTTC	CASSQDGFVGGNEQFF
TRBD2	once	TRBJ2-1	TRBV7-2	TGTGCCAGTCAGCGGGGGCGAAGCTCCTACAATGAGCAGTTCTTC	CASQRGRSSYNEQFF
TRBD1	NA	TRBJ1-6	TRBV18	TGTGCCAGCTCACCGTCCAGGGGGCTAAATTCACCCCTCCACTTT	CASSPSRGLNSPLHF
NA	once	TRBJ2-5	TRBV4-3	TGCGCCAGCAGCCAAGATATCCAGACTTTCCAAGAGACCCAGTACTTC	CASSQDIQTFQETQYF
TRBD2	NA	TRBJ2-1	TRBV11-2	TGTGCCAGCAGTCTCACTAGCGGGACTACTTACAATGAGCAGTTCTTC	CASSLTSGTTYNEQFF
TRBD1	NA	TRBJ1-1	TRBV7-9	TGTGCCAGCAGCTTTACAGGGGACACTGAAGCTTTCTTT	CASSFTGDTEAFF
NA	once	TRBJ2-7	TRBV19	TGTGCCAGTAGTACACAATACGAGCAGTACTTC	CASSTQYEQYF
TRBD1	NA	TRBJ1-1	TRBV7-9	TGTGCCAGCAGGGGACGGGACAGGGAGAACACTGAAGCTTTCTTT	CASRGRDRENTEAFF
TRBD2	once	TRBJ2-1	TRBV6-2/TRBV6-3	TGTGCCAGCAGTTACCAGTACTTACAAGCGGGGGGGCCTTCCTACAATGAGCAGTTCTTC	CASSYQYLQAGGPSYNEQFF
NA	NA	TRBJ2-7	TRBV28	TGTGCCAGCAGTACACGCAGCCCTCCGGAGCAGTACTTC	CASSTRSPPEQYF
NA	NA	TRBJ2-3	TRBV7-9	TGTGCCGGCTTAGGACTAACGTCGCATACGCAGTATTTT	CAGLGLTSHTQYF
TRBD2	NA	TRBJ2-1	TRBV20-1	TGCAGTGCTAGTGGGACTAGCGGCTACAATGAGCAGTTCTTC	CSASGTSGYNEQFF
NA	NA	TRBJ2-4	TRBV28	TGTGCCAGCAGGATCAGAGGTCCCAAAAACATTCAGTACTTC	CASRIRGPKNIQYF
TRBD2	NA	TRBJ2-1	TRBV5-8	TGTGCCAGCAGAAAAGGCCTAGCGGGAGGTTACAATGAGCAGTTCTTC	CASRKGLAGGYNEQFF
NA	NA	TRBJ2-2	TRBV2	TGTGCCAGCAGCCTCGGACAGCTCGCGAACACCGGGGAGCTGTTTTTT	CASSLGQLANTGELFF
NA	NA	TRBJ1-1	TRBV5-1	TGCGCCAGCAGCTTGTCGGTGAACACTGAAGCTTTCTTT	CASSLSVNTEAFF
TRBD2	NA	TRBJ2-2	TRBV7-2	TGTGCCAGCAGCTCAAATAGCGGGTGGAGCACCGGGGAGCTGTTTTTT	CASSSNSGWSTGELFF
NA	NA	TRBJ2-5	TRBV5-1	TGCGCCAGCAGGGAATCTAGTTTCCAAGAGACCCAGTACTTC	CASRESSFQETQYF
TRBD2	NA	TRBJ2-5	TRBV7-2	TGTGCCAGCAGCCTGCAGACTAGCGGGAGGGAGACCCAGTACTTC	CASSLQTSGRETQYF
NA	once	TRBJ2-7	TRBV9	TGTGCCAGCAGCGTGACCCCCCTGGGATCCGAGCAGTACTTC	CASSVTPLGSEQYF
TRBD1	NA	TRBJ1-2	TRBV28	TGTGCCAGCAGAGGGGACAGGGCTGGGGACTATGGCTACACCTTC	CASRGDRAGDYGYTF
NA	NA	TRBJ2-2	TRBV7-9	TGTGCCAGCAGCTTAGGTTCCGGGACCGTCACCGGGGAGCTGTTTTTT	CASSLGSGTVTGELFF